The entry below gives a single T cell receptor (beta chain) sequence along with its context. How the authors handled the data: Using reference gene primer amplification, nucleated cell counts were estimated. Repertoires were generated with immunoSEQ multiplex PCR, while TCRdb's copy carries only in-frame clones and drops some. V, J and clone size reflect that table, while D and trimming were determined from the DNA. The data show about 60,000 clones, 80% to 90% seen once. The sample originates from a study of blood T cell repertoires in COVID-19. Study-wide context: Researchers got acute and convalescent COVID-19 samples from the United States, Italy and Spain. Sources were T cells, B-cell-depleted T cells, or PBMCs; the material itself was cDNA or gDNA.

CDR3 size: 18 residues. V trimming: 5 bases; J trimming: 0 bases; junction bases outside the gene matches: 13. Germline loops: CDR1 SGHVS, CDR2 FQNEAQ. What was sequenced was peripheral blood. This TCR was sampled from a woman of 80 years or more with active COVID-19. The V and J genes are TRBV7-8 and TRBJ2-5; 9 positions match TRBD2. CDR3 nucleotides: TGTGCCAGCAGCCCCCCCAGCGGGGGGTACCTTTACCAAGAGACCCAGTACTTC. Amino acids: CASSPPSGGYLYQETQYF.